Following are 25 T cell receptor beta chains from one sample sequenced in a study of cytomegalovirus exposure and HLA in healthy donors. The PCR made use of 60 Vbeta and 13 Jbeta primers. Some clones are missing from TCRdb's copy, which holds only in-frame ones; the method was immunoSEQ multiplex PCR. Of about 140,000 clones in the sample, around 80% were seen once. The sample taken for sequencing was PBMCs. The receptors originated from a female donor in good health and CMV-seronegative.

The chain carries TRBV29-1 and TRBJ2-1; 8 bases align to TRBD1. Per the germline V gene, CDR1 is SQVTM and CDR2 is ANQGSEA. The ends lost 7 bases at V and 8 bases at J; junction bases unmatched: 10. The CDR3 runs 13 residues. This chain's CDR3 is CSARHAQGDEQFF. CDR3 sequence (DNA): TGCAGCGCTCGACACGCACAGGGGGATGAGCAGTTCTTC.

The chain links TRBV7-9 to TRBJ1-2, with 10 positions matching TRBD1. With 5 bases clipped from V and 2 bases from J, the junction kept 2 bases outside the gene matches. Germline lookup yields CDR1 SEHNR and CDR2 FQNEAQ (reference sequence). CDR3 size: 14 residues. The CDR3 coding sequence is TGTGCCAGCAGCGCGGGACAGGGGAACTATGGCTACACCTTC. Protein product: CASSAGQGNYGYTF.

CDR3 loop: CASSLLESGGNTIYF. CDR3 coding DNA: TGCGCCAGCAGCTTGTTGGAATCGGGGGGAAACACCATATATTTT. This chain joins TRBV5-1 and TRBJ1-3; D not certain. Germline V CDR1 and CDR2: SGHRS, YFSETQ. The CDR3 sequence is 15 residues long. V shed 1 base and J shed 4 bases, with 12 bases lying between them.

This clone was seen a single time. The V gene is TRBV10-2, the J gene TRBJ2-2; D gene uncertain. The germline CDR1 and CDR2 sequences are WSHSY and SAAADI. V dropped 7 bases and J dropped 6 bases, with 6 bases sitting between them. The CDR3 consists of 11 residues. The CDR3 coding sequence is TGCGCCAGCACCAGTGCCGGGGAGCTGTTTTTT. Amino acid sequence: CASTSAGELFF.

V and J are TRBV2 and TRBJ1-3; 7 bases are shared with TRBD1. CDR1 is SNHLY and CDR2 is FYNNEI in the germline V gene. The CDR3 has 14 residues. With V trimmed by 6 bases and J by 5 bases, 7 bases remained unmatched. Here the CDR3 reads CASRARQGRNTIYF. Here the CDR3 DNA reads TGTGCCAGCAGAGCACGACAGGGACGAAACACCATATATTTT.

In DNA form, the CDR3 reads TGTGCCAGCAGTGGAGGACAGGGGGGTTTGCCCTACAATGAGCAGTTCTTC. It yields the protein CASSGGQGGLPYNEQFF. The chain links TRBV6-1 to TRBJ2-1; 10 nucleotides agree with TRBD1. The CDR3 has 17 amino acids. With 4 bases clipped from V and 2 bases from J, the junction kept 8 bases outside the gene matches. Looked up from germline, CDR1 is MNHNS and CDR2 is SASEGT.

The chain combines TRBV5-1 with TRBJ1-1; TRBD1 aligns across 7 bases. Germline values: CDR1 SGHRS, CDR2 YFSETQ. V lost 4 bases and J lost 1; bases outside the gene matches: 7. The CDR3 is made up of 15 amino acids. Written as DNA, the CDR3 is TGCGCCAGCAGCAGAGGGGGCCCTGCGAACACTGAAGCTTTCTTT. It codes for CASSRGGPANTEAFF.

This chain uses TRBV10-3 with TRBJ2-7; TRBD1 is a possible D gene (6 bases). From germline, CDR1 is ENHRY and CDR2 SYGVKD. V was cut by 11 bases and J by 7 bases, with 18 bases left in between. The CDR3 totals 12 residues. The DNA for the CDR3 is TGTGCCCAAGGCAGGGGCCTCGGGGAGCAGTACTTC. This codes for CAQGRGLGEQYF.

This chain uses TRBV5-4 with TRBJ2-2; D might be TRBD2 (6 bases). The V gene lost 2 bases and the J gene lost 1 base, with 9 bases spanning the gap. This CDR3 contains 15 residues. Germline V CDR1 and CDR2: SGHNT, YYREEE (reference sequence). The CDR3 region is CASSFAGLNTGELFF. The CDR3 bases are TGTGCCAGCAGCTTTGCGGGGCTGAACACCGGGGAGCTGTTTTTT.

This clone was seen only a few times. This rearrangement joins TRBV28 to TRBJ1-1; D is possibly TRBD1 (6 bases). CDR1 MDHEN and CDR2 SYDVKM come from the germline V gene. The germline V and J ends were trimmed by 3 bases and 0 bases, with 11 bases remaining between them. The CDR3 is 15 residues long. This CDR3 is CASSFPGQVNTEAFF. The CDR3 DNA reads as TGTGCCAGCAGTTTCCCGGGACAAGTGAACACTGAAGCTTTCTTT.

The chain couples TRBV5-1 to TRBJ2-2; no reliable D call. The V end was cut by 0 bases, the J end by 6 bases, with 3 bases between. This CDR3 has 12 amino acids. Germline CDR1 and CDR2: SGHRS and YFSETQ. In DNA form, the CDR3 reads TGCGCCAGCAGCTTGGGAGCCGGGGAGCTGTTTTTT. Translating it yields CASSLGAGELFF.

This clone was seen only once. The chain links TRBV19 to TRBJ1-5, with TRBD1 identical over 10 bases. CDR3 size: 17 residues. Germline CDR1 and CDR2: LNHDA and SQIVND (reference sequence). V lost 5 bases, J lost 4 bases, and 11 bases stayed unmatched. Here the CDR3 reads CASSLYRDRGRNQPQHF. CDR3 bases: TGTGCCAGTAGTCTCTACCGGGACAGGGGAAGAAATCAGCCCCAGCATTTT.

The chain recombines TRBV29-1 with TRBJ2-5, with D possibly matching TRBD2 (5 bases). V was clipped by 2 bases and J by 2 bases, with 21 bases between them. This CDR3 is 17 amino acids long. Germline lookup yields CDR1 SQVTM and CDR2 ANQGSEA. The CDR3 DNA sequence: TGCAGCGTTGAAATGGGTGCGGCGCGGGTGCCGCAAGAGACCCAGTACTTC. Its translation is CSVEMGAARVPQETQYF.

This clone was counted a few times. This chain links TRBV28 with TRBJ2-7, with D possibly matching TRBD1 (6 bases). CDR1 is MDHEN, CDR2 SYDVKM, per germline. The CDR3 runs to 11 residues. Trimming took 5 bases from V and 6 from J, leaving 8 bases between them. Written as DNA, the CDR3 is TGTGCCAGCAGTACAGGGAGCGAGCAGTACTTC. Protein: CASSTGSEQYF.

The chain combines TRBV29-1 with TRBJ2-1, with TRBD2 identical over 7 bases. J lost 0 bases, V lost 4 bases, and 12 bases had no gene match. This CDR3 has 17 residues. Germline V gene sequence: CDR1 SQVTM, CDR2 ANQGSEA. CDR3 in DNA: TGCAGCGTTGGGGGGTCCTTGCGGGAGAGCTCCTACAATGAGCAGTTCTTC. Translated, it gives CSVGGSLRESSYNEQFF.

The chain couples TRBV6-5 to TRBJ2-7; D is possibly TRBD1 (6 bases). Germline lookup yields CDR1 MNHEY and CDR2 SVGAGI. Deletions cut 5 bases from V and 5 bases from J, with 16 bases between. The CDR3 loop spans 14 amino acids. The chain's CDR3 is CASSTRDTSHEQYF. The CDR3 DNA reads TGTGCCAGCAGTACCCGGGACACCAGTCACGAGCAGTACTTC.

The CDR3 sequence: CASSALQGTNQPQHF. As DNA, the CDR3 is TGTGCCAGCAGTGCCCTACAGGGGACCAATCAGCCCCAGCATTTT. The rearrangement links TRBV6-5 to TRBJ1-5, with 7 bases lining up with TRBD1. CDR3 length: 15 residues. The V and J ends lost 5 bases and 3 bases, in that order; junction bases with no gene match: 7. Germline CDR1 reads MNHEY; CDR2 reads SVGAGI.

The rearrangement joins TRBV27 to TRBJ2-1; 9 positions match TRBD2. V shed 6 bases, J shed 7 bases, and the junction held 10 bases outside the gene matches. CDR3 length equals 15 residues. From germline, CDR1 is MNHEY and CDR2 SMNVEV (reference sequence). CDR3 protein: CASRRQAGGSNEQFF. CDR3 DNA: TGTGCCAGCAGACGACAGGCGGGAGGGTCTAATGAGCAGTTCTTC.

The V gene is TRBV10-3, the J gene TRBJ2-7; 11 bases match TRBD2. Germline CDR1 ENHRY, CDR2 SYGVKD. V gave up 2 bases and J gave up 2 bases; unmatched junction bases: 8. The CDR3 sequence is 17 residues long. CDR3 bases: TGTGCCATCAGTGAGCCTAGCGGGAGGCCACGAGCCTACGAGCAGTACTTC. Protein sequence: CAISEPSGRPRAYEQYF.

Concerning this clone itself: No conserved phenylalanine or tryptophan ends this CDR3, so it is likely a read error. The J gene is TRBJ2-3, the V gene TRBV10-1; no reliable D call. Trimming removed 4 bases at V and 3 bases at J, with 5 bases between. The CDR3 has 12 amino acids. Germline CDR1 reads WNHNN; CDR2 reads SYGVQD (reference sequence). The CDR3 nucleotides read TGCGCCAGCAGTGGAATTACAGATACGCAGTATGTT. Protein product: CASSGITDTQYV.

The rearrangement uses TRBV19 and TRBJ1-1; possible D gene TRBD1, 5 bases. The CDR3 is made up of 16 amino acids. Trimming left V 4 bases short and J 5 bases short, with 20 bases between. Germline CDR1 LNHDA, CDR2 SQIVND (reference sequence). The CDR3 protein is CASSTRDSLRGTEAFF. The CDR3 DNA reads TGTGCCAGTAGTACCCGGGACTCGCTCCGGGGAACTGAAGCTTTCTTT.

The chain joins TRBV15 to TRBJ2-7, with 8 bases that match TRBD1. The CDR3 runs to 20 residues. V lost 0 bases and J lost 1; bases outside the gene matches: 17. Per the germline V gene, CDR1 is LNHNV and CDR2 is YYDKDF (reference sequence). The DNA of the CDR3 is TGTGCCACCAGCAGAGATCTGGGAACCGGTGGACAGGGTAGGTCCTACGAGCAGTACTTC. Its protein is CATSRDLGTGGQGRSYEQYF.

This chain links TRBV4-1 with TRBJ2-7, with 9 bases matching TRBD2. Germline CDR1 is MGHRA and CDR2 is YSYEKL. Unmatched junction bases numbered 13, after V lost 1 base and J lost 3 bases. CDR3 length: 18 residues. CDR3: CASSQGFRGLASNYEQYF. The CDR3 DNA reads TGCGCCAGCAGCCAAGGGTTCAGGGGACTAGCCTCGAACTACGAGCAGTACTTC.

The genes are TRBV27 and TRBJ1-1; tentative D call: TRBD1 (5 bases). Germline CDR1 reads MNHEY; CDR2 reads SMNVEV (reference sequence). The CDR3 extends over 12 amino acids. V was clipped by 6 bases and J by 4 bases, with 9 bases between them. DNA of the CDR3: TGTGCCAGCAGGGACCAGGGCACTGAAGCTTTCTTT. This translates into CASRDQGTEAFF.

This chain connects TRBV5-8 to TRBJ1-2; the D is unclear. The CDR3 is made up of 12 amino acids. Looked up from germline, CDR1 is SGHTS and CDR2 is YDEGEE. Trimming removed 0 bases from V and 8 bases from J, with 8 bases in between. CDR3 residues: CASSLVGGGYTF. The CDR3 region has the DNA TGTGCCAGCAGCTTGGTTGGAGGAGGCTACACCTTC.